Following are 5 T cell receptor beta chains from one sample sequenced in a study of blood T cell repertoires in COVID-19. Profiled with immunoSEQ multiplex PCR; TCRdb holds only in-frame clones, not every one. The sample has approximately 160,000 clones; around 80% are singletons. Input material: PBMCs or T cells enriched from blood (not recorded which). These receptors all stem from a woman between 45 and 65 years old in a cohort exposed to, infected with or recovered from COVID-19 (not recorded which).

The chain couples TRBV6-1 to TRBJ2-3; no clear D. Trimming cost V 3 bases and J 2 bases, with 3 bases left between them. CDR3 length: 12 amino acids. Looked up from germline, CDR1 is MNHNS and CDR2 is SASEGT. The CDR3 DNA follows: TGTGCCAGCAGTGACAACACAGATACGCAGTATTTT. Amino acids: CASSDNTDTQYF.

The chain combines TRBV28 with TRBJ2-5; the D is unclear. Trimming pared 4 bases from V and 2 bases from J, leaving 14 bases between. CDR1 is MDHEN and CDR2 is SYDVKM in the germline V gene. CDR3 size: 15 residues. The CDR3 DNA reads as TGTGCCAGCAGTTACCAGGCCCTCCCACAAGAGACCCAGTACTTC. Translation gives CASSYQALPQETQYF.

J is TRBJ1-2 and V is TRBV28, with D possibly matching TRBD1 (5 bases). Trimming removed 5 bases at V and 8 bases at J, with 12 bases between. CDR1 and CDR2 (germline): MDHEN, SYDVKM. The CDR3 runs 12 residues. DNA for the CDR3: TGTGCCAGCAGTGGGGGAGGGCGAGGCTACACCTTC. Amino acid sequence: CASSGGGRGYTF.

The chain has TRBV19 and TRBJ2-2; 8 bases line up with TRBD2. Germline lookup yields CDR1 LNHDA and CDR2 SQIVND (reference sequence). The CDR3 is 15 residues long. After removal of 3 bases from V and 6 bases from J, the junction contained 6 bases not matched to a gene. In DNA form, the CDR3 reads TGTGCCAGTAGTATTTCCAGCGGGGGAGCCGGGGAGCTGTTTTTT. Protein: CASSISSGGAGELFF.

Many counts were recorded for this clone. The chain has TRBV4-2 and TRBJ1-6, with unresolved D. CDR1 and CDR2 from the germline V gene are LGHNA and YNFKEQ. Between the trimmed V and J ends, which lost 4 bases and 10 bases, there was a span of 17 bases. This CDR3 has 15 amino acids. CDR3 protein: CASSLAALQASPLHF. In nucleotides, the CDR3 is TGTGCCAGCAGCCTAGCGGCCTTGCAAGCCTCACCCCTCCACTTT.